This T cell receptor (beta chain) was captured in a study of T cells in Graves' hyperthyroidism and ophthalmopathy (dated by TCRdb to about 2019). Broadly, across the study: Peripheral blood samples were taken at the time of initial diagnosis, prior to any treatment. TCR V-J signatures able to tell the groups apart were searched for in a discovery cohort of some 100 patients, of whom roughly 42 had Graves' ophthalmopathy and around 57 had stable Graves' hyperthyroidism. Prospective prediction of ophthalmopathy was tested in an independent validation cohort consisting of roughly 19 hyperthyroidism patients and around 16 patients who later progressed to ophthalmopathy. For training and testing, the approximately 92 patients in the discovery cohort were randomly divided in a 7:3 ratio. In addition, the study compared T-cell repertoires in thyroid tissue and in blood from roughly 6 Graves' hyperthyroidism patients. Following sampling, methimazole starting at 30 mg daily was given to hyperthyroidism patients, and high-dose intravenous methylprednisolone was given to ophthalmopathy patients. TCR Vbeta CDR3 sequencing of fewer than 150 peripheral blood samples (under 45 ophthalmopathy, some 75 hyperthyroidism and approximately 17 progressor patients) is reported in the paper. What the research found in general, with its limitations: A 13 V-J signature model separated ophthalmopathy from stable hyperthyroidism, with over 85% sensitivity and 81.08% specificity in cross-validation and 80%/75% in testing. No statistical method was used to fix the sample size in advance, and group allocation was not hidden from the investigators. Most expanded thyroid clonotypes (frequency above 0.001) were also detected in blood, suggesting blood repertoires may reflect thyroid immune responses. In validation, the model predicted progression to ophthalmopathy a median of 6.5 months before onset, with approximately 70% sensitivity and roughly 72% specificity.

For this clonotype: The antigen it recognizes is unknown. No much larger clonotype is one base removed from it; base qualities were not supplied.

In the ophthalmopathy patients, disease was moderately to severely active, with a Clinical Activity Score of 3 or more, a NOSPECS grade of 4 or more, and a duration of less than 3 months. Exclusion was applied to patients with uncontrolled infections, other autoimmune diseases, pregnancy or lactation. Diagnoses were established on the basis of clinical symptoms, serum thyroxine and TRAb, thyroid ultrasound, and orbital computed tomography. PBMCs were separated from roughly 9.3 ml of fresh peripheral blood using Ficoll-Paque density gradient centrifugation. Trizol reagent was used to extract total RNA, and RNA quality was then checked on an Agilent 2100 Bioanalyzer. Amplification of TCR beta CDR3 regions was carried out from RNA transcripts. A first-round RT-PCR of the TCR CDR3 used the HTBI primer set with the Qiagen OneStep RT-PCR kit. The libraries were constructed in a second round of multiplex PCR and then size-selected and purified. Sequencing of the libraries was done on an Illumina HiSeq2000 using paired-end 100 bp reads. As for the original processing: Raw data were processed with SOAPnuke, discarding reads with adapters, uncalled bases, mean Phred below 15, or no exact constant-primer or identifier match. High-quality paired reads were merged using COPE v1.2.5, and each unique nucleotide sequence was defined as a clonotype. MiTCR v1.1 was used to align the clonotypes against IMGT TRBV, TRBD and TRBJ reference segments. Only V-J combinations with frequency above 0.0001, covering roughly 99% of repertoires, were analysed. The TCS score was defined as the ratio of F50 (clonal expansion) to E x V (chaos), calculated using BLOSUM62-based TCRdist between CDR3 peptides within each V-J. Welch's t-statistics and random forest reduced roughly 530 V-J features to 10 to 15, which were used in a naive Bayes classifier (R e1071). The public sequencing data were trimmed at Q25 with fastp and processed into clonotypes with MiXCR by TCRdb, which kept only in-frame beta chains. Records with the same CDR3 protein are collapsed into one entry carrying the most frequent genes and DNA. Clone size and V and J calls follow TCRdb, not the original study. Here the sample has hundreds of thousands of distinct CDR3 sequences; approximately 20% occur a single time. About 60% of the sample rests with the top ten.

V is pared back by 5 bases and J by 4 bases, with 11 bases lying between the germline termini. The CDR3 starts with the cysteine, ends with the phenylalanine, and has 14 residues. This entry keeps only the CDR3 DNA: 42 bases, framed from base 1. Via the germline V gene, CDR1 is SGHTA and CDR2 FQGTGA. Sequenced sample: blood. The V gene is TRBV7-3 and the J gene is TRBJ2-2; a tentative D match to TRBD1 spans 5 bases. The origin of this receptor is a man aged 25 to 40 with Graves' ophthalmopathy. The bases read TGTGCCAGCAGCCTCGGACACACCACCGGGGAGCTGTTTTTT. It specifies CASSLGHTTGELFF.